This T cell receptor beta chain comes out of a study of T cells in Graves' hyperthyroidism and ophthalmopathy. This clonotype was seen only a few times. Germline-derived CDR1 and CDR2 are SQVTM and ANQGSEA. V dropped 3 bases and J dropped 1 base, with 14 bases sitting between them. There are 15 residues in the CDR3. TCR beta CDR3 sequences were amplified from RNA transcripts. TCR CDR3 regions were first amplified by RT-PCR with HTBI primers. TCRdb fed the multiplex PCR reads into MiXCR, producing one record per CDR3 protein. The table shows roughly 400,000 distinct CDR3 sequences, with just under 25% occurring only once.

The receptor was isolated from a man over 45 with Graves' hyperthyroidism. The sample consisted of blood. The chain has TRBV29-1 and TRBJ2-3; TRBD2 might be the D (6 bases). The CDR3 DNA follows: TGCAGCGTTGAGAGGGTGCGGGACGGCACAGATACGCAGTATTTT. It specifies CSVERVRDGTDTQYF.